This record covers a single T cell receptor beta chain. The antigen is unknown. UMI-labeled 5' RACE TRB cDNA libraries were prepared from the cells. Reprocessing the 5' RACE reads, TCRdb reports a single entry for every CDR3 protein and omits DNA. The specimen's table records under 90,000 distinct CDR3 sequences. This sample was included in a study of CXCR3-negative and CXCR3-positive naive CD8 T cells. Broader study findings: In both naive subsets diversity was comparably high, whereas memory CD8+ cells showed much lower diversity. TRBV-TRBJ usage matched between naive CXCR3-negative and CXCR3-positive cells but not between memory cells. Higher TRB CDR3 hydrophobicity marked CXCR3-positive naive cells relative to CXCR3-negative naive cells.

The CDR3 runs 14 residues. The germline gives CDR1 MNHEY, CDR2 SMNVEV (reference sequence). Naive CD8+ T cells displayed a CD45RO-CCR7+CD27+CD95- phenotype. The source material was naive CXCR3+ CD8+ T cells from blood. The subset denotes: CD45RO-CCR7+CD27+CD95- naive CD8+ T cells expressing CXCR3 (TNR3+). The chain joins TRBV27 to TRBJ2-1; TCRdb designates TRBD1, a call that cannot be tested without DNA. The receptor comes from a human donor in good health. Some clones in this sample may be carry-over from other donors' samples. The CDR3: CASRQGISYNEQFF.